This T cell receptor (beta chain) was captured by sequencing in a study of blood T cell repertoires in COVID-19. On the study more broadly: From T cells, B-cell-depleted T cells, or PBMCs came the material, which was cDNA or gDNA.

The authors' processing: The authors estimated nucleated cell counts from reference gene primer amplification. Repertoires were generated with immunoSEQ multiplex PCR, while TCRdb's copy carries only in-frame clones and drops some. V and J calls and clone size are copied from that table; D and trimming were computed from the DNA. The sample gives fewer than 75,000 clones, about 92% of which show up once; about 8.9% is in the top ten. Germline-derived CDR1 and CDR2 are KGHSH and LQKENI. J gave up 7 bases and V 3 bases, and 7 bases lay outside the gene matches. CDR3 length: 15 residues. This sequence was found in a human donor in a cohort sampled during active COVID-19. The chain has TRBV18 and TRBJ1-5, with TRBD1 identical over 9 bases. Sample: peripheral blood. CDR3 protein: CASSPGQGFGQPQHF. CDR3 nucleotide sequence: TGTGCCAGCTCACCTGGACAGGGGTTCGGGCAGCCCCAGCATTTT.